This T cell receptor (beta chain) stems from a study of shared clonotypes between healthy human individuals. Study results and caveats: Sampling covered blood only; tissue repertoires likely differ.

The germline CDR1 and CDR2 sequences are MDHEN and SYDVKM. V lost 1 base to trimming and J lost 0 bases, with 8 bases between them. This CDR3 has 15 amino acids. Naive CD8 cells lacked CD45RO and underwent positive selection for CCR7, leaving out terminally differentiated effector memory CD45RA+ cells. Recent acute infections and vaccinations were absent in the healthy HIV-negative adult donors. Within Nashville, Tennessee resided all donors, each a Caucasian adult. Note on this clone: The antigen remains unidentified.

Assay execution took place at the deep level. TCRdb's copy holds only in-frame clones and misses some; the assay was immunoSEQ multiplex PCR. This table has 550,000 to 600,000 clones, roughly 98% appearing once. The chain combines TRBV28 with TRBJ2-3; D is possibly TRBD2 (6 bases). The sample comprised naive CD8+ T cells sorted from blood. The receptor comes from a man under 40 in good health. The CDR3 DNA sequence: TGTGCCAGCAGTTTATTAGCGGATAGCACAGATACGCAGTATTTT. It codes for CASSLLADSTDTQYF.